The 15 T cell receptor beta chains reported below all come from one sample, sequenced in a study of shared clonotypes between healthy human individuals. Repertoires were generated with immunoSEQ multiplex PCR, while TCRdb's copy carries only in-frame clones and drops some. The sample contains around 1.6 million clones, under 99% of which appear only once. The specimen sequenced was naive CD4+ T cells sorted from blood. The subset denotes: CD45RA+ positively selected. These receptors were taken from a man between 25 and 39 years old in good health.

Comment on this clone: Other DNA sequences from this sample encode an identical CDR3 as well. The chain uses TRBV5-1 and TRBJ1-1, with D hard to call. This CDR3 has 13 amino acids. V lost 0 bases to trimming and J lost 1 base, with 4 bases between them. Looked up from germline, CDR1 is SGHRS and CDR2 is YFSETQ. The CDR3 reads CASSLVPNTEAFF. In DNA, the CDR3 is TGCGCCAGCAGCTTGGTACCGAACACTGAAGCTTTCTTT.

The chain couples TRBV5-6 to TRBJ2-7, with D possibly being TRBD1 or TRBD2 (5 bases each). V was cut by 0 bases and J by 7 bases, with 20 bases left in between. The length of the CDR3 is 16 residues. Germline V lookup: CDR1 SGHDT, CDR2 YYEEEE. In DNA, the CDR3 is TGTGCCAGCAGCTTGGCCTCTTACGGGGCCGCTCGGGAGCAGTACTTC. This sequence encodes CASSLASYGAAREQYF.

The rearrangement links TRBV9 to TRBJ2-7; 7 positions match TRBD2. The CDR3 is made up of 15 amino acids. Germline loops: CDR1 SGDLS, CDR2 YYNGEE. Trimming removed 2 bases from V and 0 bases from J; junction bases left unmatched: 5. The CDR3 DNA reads TGTGCCAGCAGCGTTTCCGGGACTAACTCCTACGAGCAGTACTTC. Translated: CASSVSGTNSYEQYF.

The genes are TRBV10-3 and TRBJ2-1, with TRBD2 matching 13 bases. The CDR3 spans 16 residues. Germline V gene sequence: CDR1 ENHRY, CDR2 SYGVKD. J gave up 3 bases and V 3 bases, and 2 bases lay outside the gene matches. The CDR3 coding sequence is TGTGCCATCAGTGAAGGACTAGCGGGAGTCTACAATGAGCAGTTCTTC. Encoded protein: CAISEGLAGVYNEQFF.

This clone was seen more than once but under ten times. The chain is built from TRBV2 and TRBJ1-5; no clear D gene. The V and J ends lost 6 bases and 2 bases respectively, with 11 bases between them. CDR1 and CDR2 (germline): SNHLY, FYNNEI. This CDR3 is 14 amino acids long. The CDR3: CASSSGLGNQPQHF. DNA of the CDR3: TGTGCCAGCAGCTCAGGATTGGGCAATCAGCCCCAGCATTTT. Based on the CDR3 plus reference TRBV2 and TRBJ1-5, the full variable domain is EPEVTQTPSHQVTQMGQEVILRCVPISNHLYFYWYRQILGQKVEFLVSFYNNEISEKSEIFDDQFSVERPDGSNFTLKIRSTKLEDSAMYFCASSSGLGNQPQHFGDGTRLSIL.

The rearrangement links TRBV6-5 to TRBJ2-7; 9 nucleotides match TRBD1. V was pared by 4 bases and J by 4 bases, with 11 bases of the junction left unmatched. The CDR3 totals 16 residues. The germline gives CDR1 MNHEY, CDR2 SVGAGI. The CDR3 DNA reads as TGTGCCAGCAGTTTCTCAGCCGGGACAGGGATTTACGAGCAGTACTTC. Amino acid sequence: CASSFSAGTGIYEQYF.

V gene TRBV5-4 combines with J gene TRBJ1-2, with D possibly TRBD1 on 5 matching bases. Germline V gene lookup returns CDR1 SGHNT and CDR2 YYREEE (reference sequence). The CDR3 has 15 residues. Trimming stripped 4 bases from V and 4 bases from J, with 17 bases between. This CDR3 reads CASSVPAGTIYGYTF. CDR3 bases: TGTGCCAGCAGCGTACCCGCCGGGACCATCTATGGCTACACCTTC.

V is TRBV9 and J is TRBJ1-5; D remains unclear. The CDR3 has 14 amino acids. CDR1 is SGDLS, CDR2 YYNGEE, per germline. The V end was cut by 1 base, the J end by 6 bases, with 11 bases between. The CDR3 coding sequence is TGTGCCAGCAGCGTAAAAGTACAGCGTCAGCCCCAGCATTTT. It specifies CASSVKVQRQPQHF.

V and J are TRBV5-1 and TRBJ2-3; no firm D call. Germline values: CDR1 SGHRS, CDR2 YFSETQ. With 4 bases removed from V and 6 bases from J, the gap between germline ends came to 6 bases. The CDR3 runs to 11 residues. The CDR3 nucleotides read TGCGCCAGCAGCGTGGGGGATACGCAGTATTTT. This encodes CASSVGDTQYF.

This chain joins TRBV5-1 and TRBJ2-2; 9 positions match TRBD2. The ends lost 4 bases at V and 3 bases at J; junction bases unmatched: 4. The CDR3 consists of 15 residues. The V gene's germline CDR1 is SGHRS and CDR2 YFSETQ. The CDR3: CASSIGTSYTGELFF. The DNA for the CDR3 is TGCGCCAGCAGCATCGGGACTAGCTACACCGGGGAGCTGTTTTTT.

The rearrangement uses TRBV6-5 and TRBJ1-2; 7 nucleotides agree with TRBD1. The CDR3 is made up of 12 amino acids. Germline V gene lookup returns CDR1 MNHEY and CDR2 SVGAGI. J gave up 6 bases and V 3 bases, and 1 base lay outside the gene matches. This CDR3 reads CASSYQGDGYTF. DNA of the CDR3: TGTGCCAGCAGTTATCAGGGGGATGGCTACACCTTC.

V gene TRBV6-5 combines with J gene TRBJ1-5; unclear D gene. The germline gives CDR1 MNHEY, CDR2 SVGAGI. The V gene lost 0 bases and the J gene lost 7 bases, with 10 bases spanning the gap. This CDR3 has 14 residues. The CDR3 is CASSYSAVNQPQHF. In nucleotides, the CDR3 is TGTGCCAGCAGTTACTCTGCAGTGAACCAGCCCCAGCATTTT.

CDR3 DNA sequence: TGTGCCAGCAGTTTGGGGGGGCTCACTGAAAAACTGTTTTTT. Encoded protein: CASSLGGLTEKLFF. The V gene is TRBV27, the J gene TRBJ1-4; the D gene is possibly TRBD1 (6 bases). The CDR3 has 14 residues. Germline CDR1 reads MNHEY; CDR2 reads SMNVEV (reference sequence). V was shortened by 3 bases and J by 7 bases, with 12 bases between the two germline ends.

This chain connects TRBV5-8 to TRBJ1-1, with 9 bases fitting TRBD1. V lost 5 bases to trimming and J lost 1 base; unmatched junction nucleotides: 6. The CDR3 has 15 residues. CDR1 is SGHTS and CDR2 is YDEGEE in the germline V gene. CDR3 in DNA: TGTGCCAGCAGGCTACAGGGGGCGCGGAACACTGAAGCTTTCTTT. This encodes CASRLQGARNTEAFF.

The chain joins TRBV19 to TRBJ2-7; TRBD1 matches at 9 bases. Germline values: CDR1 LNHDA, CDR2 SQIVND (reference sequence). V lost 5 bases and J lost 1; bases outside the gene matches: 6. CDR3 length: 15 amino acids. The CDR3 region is CASSQTGGGSYEQYF. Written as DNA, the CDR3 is TGTGCCAGTAGTCAGACAGGGGGAGGATCCTACGAGCAGTACTTC.